This T cell receptor (beta chain) derives from a study of T cell responses to AZD1222 COVID-19 vaccine. Regarding the study as a whole: Samples come after the peak T cell response, not at day 14. Females made up more of the donors, who were largely white British, and clonal diversity may have come out too low. Nearly half of unique spike-specific TCRs reportedly avoided B.1.351 and B.1.1.7 mutated regions.

CDR3 size: 18 residues. Germline V lookup: CDR1 SEHNR, CDR2 FQNEAQ (reference sequence). The trim removed 5 bases at V and 5 bases at J, leaving 13 bases unmatched. The assay was immunoSEQ multiplex PCR, and TCRdb's table has in-frame clones only and misses some. The sample has around 160,000 clones, approximately 78% seen once. Worth noting for this clone: Antigen unknown.

The rearrangement links TRBV7-9 to TRBJ1-4, with 11 nucleotides matching TRBD1. The sequence was obtained from an adult in good health. Sequenced material: peripheral blood, taken on day 0 of MenACWY control vaccination. In DNA form, the CDR3 reads TGTGCCAGCAGCCCCCCTGGGACAGGGGGAGCTGAAAATGAAAAACTGTTTTTT. It yields the protein CASSPPGTGGAENEKLFF.